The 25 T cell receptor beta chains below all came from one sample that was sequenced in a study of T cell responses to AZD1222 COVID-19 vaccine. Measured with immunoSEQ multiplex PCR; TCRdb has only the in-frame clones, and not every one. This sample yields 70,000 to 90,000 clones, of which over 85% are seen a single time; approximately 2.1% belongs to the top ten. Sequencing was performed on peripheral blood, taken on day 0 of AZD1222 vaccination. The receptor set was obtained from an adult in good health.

The CDR3 DNA reads TGTGCCACCAGAGCCGGGAGGGGCGCCGGGGAGCTGTTTTTT. This codes for CATRAGRGAGELFF. The V call is TRBV6-5, the J call TRBJ2-2; 8 bases are a match to TRBD2. The CDR3 is 14 amino acids. J was trimmed by 6 bases and V by 10 bases; bases with no gene match: 10. Germline V gene sequence: CDR1 MNHEY, CDR2 SVGAGI.

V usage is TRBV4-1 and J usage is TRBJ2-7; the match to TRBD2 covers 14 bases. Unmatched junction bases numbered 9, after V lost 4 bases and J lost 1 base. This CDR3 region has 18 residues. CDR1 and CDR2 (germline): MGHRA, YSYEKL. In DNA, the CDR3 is TGCGCCAGCAGCCTCGGCAGACTAGCGGGAGGGCCGTCCTACGAGCAGTACTTC. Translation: CASSLGRLAGGPSYEQYF.

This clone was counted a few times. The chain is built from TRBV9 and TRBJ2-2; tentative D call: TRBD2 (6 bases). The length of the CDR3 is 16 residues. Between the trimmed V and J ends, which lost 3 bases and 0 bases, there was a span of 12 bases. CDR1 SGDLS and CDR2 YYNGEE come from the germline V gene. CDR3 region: CASSATGTSNTGELFF. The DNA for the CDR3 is TGTGCCAGCAGCGCCACCGGGACTTCGAACACCGGGGAGCTGTTTTTT.

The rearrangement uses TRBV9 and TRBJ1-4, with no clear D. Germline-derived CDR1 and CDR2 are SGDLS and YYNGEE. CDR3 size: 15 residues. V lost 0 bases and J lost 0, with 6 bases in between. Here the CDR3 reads CASSVAATTNEKLFF. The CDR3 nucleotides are TGTGCCAGCAGCGTAGCAGCCACAACTAATGAAAAACTGTTTTTT.

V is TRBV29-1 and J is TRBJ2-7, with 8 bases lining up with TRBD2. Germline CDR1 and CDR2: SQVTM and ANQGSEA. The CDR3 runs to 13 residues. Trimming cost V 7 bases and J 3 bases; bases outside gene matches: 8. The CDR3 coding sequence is TGCAGCGCCGGGAGGGGTTTTGGCTACGAGCAGTACTTC. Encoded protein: CSAGRGFGYEQYF.

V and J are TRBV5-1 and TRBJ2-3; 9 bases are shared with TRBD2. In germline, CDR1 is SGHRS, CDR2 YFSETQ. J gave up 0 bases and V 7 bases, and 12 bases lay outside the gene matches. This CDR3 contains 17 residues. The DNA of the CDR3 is TGCGCCAGCTCGTGGGCTAGCGGGGCAACTAGCACAGATACGCAGTATTTT. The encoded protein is CASSWASGATSTDTQYF.

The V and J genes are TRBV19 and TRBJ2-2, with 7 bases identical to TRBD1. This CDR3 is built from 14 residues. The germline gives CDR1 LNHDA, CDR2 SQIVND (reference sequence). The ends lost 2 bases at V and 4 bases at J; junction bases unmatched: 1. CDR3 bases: TGTGCCAGTAGTATAACAGGGGCCACCGGGGAGCTGTTTTTT. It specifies CASSITGATGELFF.

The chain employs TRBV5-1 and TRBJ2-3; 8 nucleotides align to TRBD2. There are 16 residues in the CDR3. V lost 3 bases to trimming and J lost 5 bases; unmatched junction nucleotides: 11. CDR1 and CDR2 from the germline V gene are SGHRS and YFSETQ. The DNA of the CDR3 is TGCGCCAGCAGCTCCCAGGGACTAGAGTTGGGAGATACGCAGTATTTT. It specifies CASSSQGLELGDTQYF. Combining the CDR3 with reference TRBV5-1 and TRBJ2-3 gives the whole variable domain KAGVTQTPRYLIKTRGQQVTLSCSPISGHRSVSWYQQTPGQGLQFLFEYFSETQRNKGNFPGRFSGRQFSNSRSEMNVSTLELGDSALYLCASSSQGLELGDTQYFGPGTRLTVL.

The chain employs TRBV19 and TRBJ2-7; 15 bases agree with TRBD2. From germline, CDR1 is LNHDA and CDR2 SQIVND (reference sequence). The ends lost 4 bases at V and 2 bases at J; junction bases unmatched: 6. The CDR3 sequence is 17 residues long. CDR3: CASSTGTSGRSTYEQYF. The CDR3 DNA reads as TGTGCCAGTAGTACCGGGACTAGCGGGAGGAGCACCTACGAGCAGTACTTC.

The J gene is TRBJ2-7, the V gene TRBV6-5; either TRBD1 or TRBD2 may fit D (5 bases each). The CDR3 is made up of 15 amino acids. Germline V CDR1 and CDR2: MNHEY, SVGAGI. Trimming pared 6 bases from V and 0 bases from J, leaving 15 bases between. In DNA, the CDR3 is TGTGCCAGCAGGGCGCCGGGACCAAGCTCCTACGAGCAGTACTTC. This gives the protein CASRAPGPSSYEQYF.

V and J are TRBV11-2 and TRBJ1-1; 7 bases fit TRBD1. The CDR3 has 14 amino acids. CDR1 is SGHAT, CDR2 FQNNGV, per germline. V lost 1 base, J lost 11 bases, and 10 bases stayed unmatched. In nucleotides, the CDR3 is TGTGCCAGCAGCTTAGCCGGACAGGTTGGGTACGCTTTCTTT. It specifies CASSLAGQVGYAFF.

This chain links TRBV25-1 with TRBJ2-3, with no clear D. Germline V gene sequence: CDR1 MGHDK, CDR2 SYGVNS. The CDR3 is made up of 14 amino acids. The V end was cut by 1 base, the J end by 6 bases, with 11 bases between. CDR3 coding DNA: TGTGCCAGCAGTGAATTTAATGTTGCGGATACGCAGTATTTT. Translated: CASSEFNVADTQYF.

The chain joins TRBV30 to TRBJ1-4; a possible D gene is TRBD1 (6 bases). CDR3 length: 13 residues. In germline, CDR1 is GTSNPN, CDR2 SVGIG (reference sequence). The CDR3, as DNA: TGTGCTAGTATGGGGACACCGGCTGAAAAACTGTTTTTT. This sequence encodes CASMGTPAEKLFF.

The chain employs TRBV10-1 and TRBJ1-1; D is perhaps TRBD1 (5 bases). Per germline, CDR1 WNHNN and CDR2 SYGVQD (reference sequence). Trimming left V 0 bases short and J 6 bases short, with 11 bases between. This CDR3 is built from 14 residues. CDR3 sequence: CASSESFGGAEAFF. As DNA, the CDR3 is TGCGCCAGCAGTGAGTCGTTTGGGGGTGCTGAAGCTTTCTTT.

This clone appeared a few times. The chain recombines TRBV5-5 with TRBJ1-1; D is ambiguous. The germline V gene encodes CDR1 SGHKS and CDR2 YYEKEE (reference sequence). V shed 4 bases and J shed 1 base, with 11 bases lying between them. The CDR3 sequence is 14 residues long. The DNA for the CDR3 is TGTGCCAGCAGCCCGCTACTCTCGAACACTGAAGCTTTCTTT. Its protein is CASSPLLSNTEAFF.

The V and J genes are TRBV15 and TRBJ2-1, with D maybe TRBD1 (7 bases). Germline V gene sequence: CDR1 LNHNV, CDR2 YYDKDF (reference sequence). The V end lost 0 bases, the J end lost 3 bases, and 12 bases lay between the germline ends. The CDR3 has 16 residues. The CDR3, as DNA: TGTGCCACCAGCAGAGATCGGAGGGGGCGCTACAATGAGCAGTTCTTC. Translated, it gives CATSRDRRGRYNEQFF.

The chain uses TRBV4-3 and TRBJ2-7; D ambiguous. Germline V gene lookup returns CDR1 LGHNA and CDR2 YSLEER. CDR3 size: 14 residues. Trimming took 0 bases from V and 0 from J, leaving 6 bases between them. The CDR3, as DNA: TGCGCCAGCAGCCAAGACCGAAGCTCCTACGAGCAGTACTTC. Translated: CASSQDRSSYEQYF.

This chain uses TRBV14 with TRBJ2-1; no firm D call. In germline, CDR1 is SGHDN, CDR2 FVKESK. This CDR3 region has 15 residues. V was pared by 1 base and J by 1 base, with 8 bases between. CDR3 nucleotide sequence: TGTGCCAGCAGCCAAGTCCTAGGGTCCTACAATGAGCAGTTCTTC. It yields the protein CASSQVLGSYNEQFF.

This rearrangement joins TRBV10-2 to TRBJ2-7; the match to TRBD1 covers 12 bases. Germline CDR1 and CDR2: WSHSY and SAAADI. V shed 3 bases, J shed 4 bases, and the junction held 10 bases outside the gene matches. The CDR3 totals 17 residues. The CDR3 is CASSDLPGQGAFYEQYF. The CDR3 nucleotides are TGCGCCAGCAGTGACCTACCGGGACAGGGGGCGTTTTACGAGCAGTACTTC.

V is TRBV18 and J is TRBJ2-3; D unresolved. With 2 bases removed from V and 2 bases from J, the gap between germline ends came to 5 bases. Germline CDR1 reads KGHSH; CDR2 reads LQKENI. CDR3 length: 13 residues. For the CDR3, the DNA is TGTGCCAGCTCACCAAGGCTCACAGATACGCAGTATTTT. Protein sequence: CASSPRLTDTQYF.

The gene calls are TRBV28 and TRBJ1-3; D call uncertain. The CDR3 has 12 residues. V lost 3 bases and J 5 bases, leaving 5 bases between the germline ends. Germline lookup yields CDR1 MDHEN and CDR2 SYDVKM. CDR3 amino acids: CASSLKRNTIYF. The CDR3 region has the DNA TGTGCCAGCAGTTTGAAGAGAAACACCATATATTTT.

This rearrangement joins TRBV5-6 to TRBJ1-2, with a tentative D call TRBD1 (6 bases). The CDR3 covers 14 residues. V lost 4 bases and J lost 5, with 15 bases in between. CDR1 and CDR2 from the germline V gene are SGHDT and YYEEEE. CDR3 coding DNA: TGTGCCAGCAGCCCCTGGGGGGGCGCGTATGGCTACACCTTC. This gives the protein CASSPWGGAYGYTF.

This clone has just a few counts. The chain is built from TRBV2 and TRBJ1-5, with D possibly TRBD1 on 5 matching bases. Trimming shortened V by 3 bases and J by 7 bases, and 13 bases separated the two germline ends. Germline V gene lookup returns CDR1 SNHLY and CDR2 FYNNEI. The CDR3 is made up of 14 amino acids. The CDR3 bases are TGTGCCAGCAGTGACCCAGGGCCAGGGCAGCCCCAGCATTTT. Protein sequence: CASSDPGPGQPQHF.

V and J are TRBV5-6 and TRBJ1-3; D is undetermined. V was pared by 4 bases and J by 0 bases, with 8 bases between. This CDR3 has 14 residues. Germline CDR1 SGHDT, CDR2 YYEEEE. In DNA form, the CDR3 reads TGTGCCAGCAGCCCCCGCGGCTCTGGAAACACCATATATTTT. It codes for CASSPRGSGNTIYF. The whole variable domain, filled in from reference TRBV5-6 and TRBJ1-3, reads DAGVTQSPTHLIKTRGQQVTLRCSPKSGHDTVSWYQQALGQGPQFIFQYYEEEERQRGNFPDRFSGHQFPNYSSELNVNALLLGDSALYLCASSPRGSGNTIYFGEGSWLTVV.

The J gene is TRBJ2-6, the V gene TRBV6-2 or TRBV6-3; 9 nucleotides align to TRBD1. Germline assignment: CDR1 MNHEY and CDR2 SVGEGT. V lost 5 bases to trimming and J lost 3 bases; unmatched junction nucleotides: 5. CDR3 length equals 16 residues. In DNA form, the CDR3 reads TGTGCCAGCAGTCCCGGGACAGGGTTTGGGGCCAACGTCCTGACTTTC. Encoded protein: CASSPGTGFGANVLTF.